The next 28 T cell receptor beta chains were all read from a single sample in a study of blood T cell repertoires in COVID-19. Method: immunoSEQ multiplex PCR; TCRdb's copy keeps in-frame clones and lacks some. There are approximately 70,000 clones in the sample; 70% to 90% occur only once, and about a tenth lies in the top ten. Material: peripheral blood. The origin of the receptors is a man in his sixties or seventies with active or convalescent COVID-19.

The rearrangement links TRBV19 to TRBJ2-1, with a weak D call TRBD2 (6 bases). The ends were cut back, 1 base at V and 0 bases at J, with 7 bases in the middle. Germline V CDR1 and CDR2: LNHDA, SQIVND (reference sequence). This CDR3 is 15 amino acids long. As DNA, the CDR3 is TGTGCCAGTAGTATAGGTAGCGGCTCCTACAATGAGCAGTTCTTC. Its translation is CASSIGSGSYNEQFF.

This chain links TRBV9 with TRBJ2-2, with 7 bases that match TRBD2. From germline, CDR1 is SGDLS and CDR2 YYNGEE. The CDR3 is 17 residues long. The ends lost 1 base at V and 5 bases at J; junction bases unmatched: 11. CDR3 sequence: CASSVIGAGVSTGELFF. CDR3 coding DNA: TGTGCCAGCAGCGTAATTGGGGCGGGAGTTTCGACCGGGGAGCTGTTTTTT.

Turning to this clone: Additional DNA sequences in this sample encode the identical CDR3. The CDR3 DNA is TGTGCCAGCTCACCAGGGGCAGCCTACGAGCAGTACTTC. Encoded protein: CASSPGAAYEQYF. V usage is TRBV18 and J usage is TRBJ2-7; a weak D match, TRBD1 (5 bases). V gave up 2 bases and J gave up 2 bases, with 7 bases separating them. CDR1 is KGHSH and CDR2 is LQKENI in the germline V gene. The CDR3 loop spans 13 amino acids.

This chain uses TRBV30 with TRBJ2-1; D is uncertain. V was clipped by 4 bases and J by 0 bases, with 19 bases between them. Germline V gene data show CDR1 as GTSNPN and CDR2 as SVGIG (reference sequence). The CDR3 has 17 residues. CDR3 nucleotides: TGTGCCTGGACCCCAAAAGAAGCTATCGGCTCCTACAATGAGCAGTTCTTC. Translating it yields CAWTPKEAIGSYNEQFF. The full variable domain, with the rest looked up from reference TRBV30 and TRBJ2-1, is SQTIHQWPATLVQPVGSPLSLECTVEGTSNPNLYWYRQAAGRGLQLLFYSVGIGQISSEVPQNLSASRPQDRQFILSSKKLLLSDSGFYLCAWTPKEAIGSYNEQFFGPGTRLTVL.

The J gene is TRBJ1-5, the V gene TRBV24-1; D remains unclear. Germline CDR1 is KGHDR and CDR2 is SFDVKD. There are 14 residues in the CDR3. Between the trimmed V and J ends, which lost 2 bases and 5 bases, there was a span of 9 bases. CDR3 sequence reads: CATSDSGRYQPQHF. The CDR3 nucleotides are TGTGCCACCAGTGATTCGGGAAGGTATCAGCCCCAGCATTTT.

V usage is TRBV5-1 and J usage is TRBJ2-5; TRBD2 might be the D (6 bases). This CDR3 is built from 17 residues. CDR1 is SGHRS, CDR2 YFSETQ, per germline. V lost 3 bases to trimming and J lost 4 bases, with 22 bases between them. CDR3 amino acids: CASSSGLRPDSGETQYF. In DNA form, the CDR3 reads TGCGCCAGCAGCTCCGGACTCAGACCCGATAGCGGAGAGACCCAGTACTTC.

This clone was observed a single time. This sequence joins TRBV5-1 and TRBJ2-5; 8 bases fit TRBD1. Unmatched junction bases numbered 13, after V lost 4 bases and J lost 5 bases. Looked up from germline, CDR1 is SGHRS and CDR2 is YFSETQ. The CDR3 is made up of 16 amino acids. This CDR3 is CASSPQPDRGGETQYF. CDR3 nucleotides: TGCGCCAGCAGCCCTCAGCCCGACAGGGGCGGGGAGACCCAGTACTTC.

CDR3 protein: CASLDSRNYGYTF. CDR3 DNA sequence: TGTGCCAGCCTAGACAGTCGAAACTATGGCTACACCTTC. The genes are TRBV28 and TRBJ1-2; a weak D match, TRBD1 (5 bases). This CDR3 region has 13 residues. Between the trimmed V and J ends, which lost 8 bases and 2 bases, there was a span of 12 bases. CDR1 and CDR2 (germline): MDHEN, SYDVKM.

The chain recombines TRBV7-3 with TRBJ2-1; maybe TRBD1 (6 bases). Germline values: CDR1 SGHTA, CDR2 FQGTGA. The CDR3 totals 14 residues. The ends were cut back, 2 bases at V and 8 bases at J, with 13 bases in the middle. For the CDR3, the DNA is TGTGCCAGCAGCTTATGGGCAGGGGCTGATGAGCAGTTCTTC. Residues: CASSLWAGADEQFF. Drawing the rest from reference TRBV7-3 and TRBJ2-1, the complete variable domain is GAGVSQTPSNKVTEKGKYVELRCDPISGHTALYWYRQSLGQGPEFLIYFQGTGAADDSGLPNDRFFAVRPEGSVSTLKIQRTERGDSAVYLCASSLWAGADEQFFGPGTRLTVL.

This chain uses TRBV5-1 with TRBJ2-1, with 11 nucleotides matching TRBD2. The germline V gene has CDR1 SGHRS and CDR2 YFSETQ. The CDR3 has 16 residues. Trimming cost V 3 bases and J 4 bases; bases outside gene matches: 6. The CDR3: CASSSVAGGVYNEQFF. CDR3 coding DNA: TGCGCCAGCAGCTCAGTAGCGGGAGGGGTGTACAATGAGCAGTTCTTC.

This sequence joins TRBV7-3 and TRBJ2-1, with 10 nucleotides matching TRBD2. Germline loops: CDR1 SGHTA, CDR2 FQGTGA. The V gene end was trimmed by 5 bases and the J gene end by 2 bases; junction bases not matched to a gene: 6. CDR3 length: 16 residues. The CDR3 loop reads CASSPSGGSTYNEQFF. The CDR3 coding sequence is TGTGCCAGCAGCCCTAGCGGGGGTTCTACCTACAATGAGCAGTTCTTC.

The chain uses TRBV2 and TRBJ1-2, with D tentatively TRBD1 (5 bases). Germline V gene data show CDR1 as SNHLY and CDR2 as FYNNEI. The CDR3 length is 14 residues. V shed 7 bases and J shed 2 bases, with 14 bases lying between them. CDR3: CASTGWRGNYGYTF. The CDR3 DNA is TGTGCCAGCACCGGATGGCGGGGCAACTATGGCTACACCTTC.

V usage is TRBV19 and J usage is TRBJ1-5, with D possibly being TRBD1 (6 bases). Trimming cost V 5 bases and J 0 bases, with 8 bases left between them. The V gene's germline CDR1 is LNHDA and CDR2 SQIVND (reference sequence). CDR3 length: 14 residues. The CDR3 sequence is CASSVQGSNQPQHF. In DNA form, the CDR3 reads TGTGCCAGTAGTGTACAGGGTAGCAATCAGCCCCAGCATTTT.

The chain carries TRBV27 and TRBJ1-6; D perhaps matches TRBD1 (5 bases). The CDR3 extends over 14 amino acids. The V gene's germline CDR1 is MNHEY and CDR2 SMNVEV (reference sequence). V gave up 5 bases and J gave up 4 bases, with 9 bases separating them. The CDR3 loop reads CASSNTGYNSPLHF. CDR3 coding DNA: TGTGCCAGCAGTAATACAGGATATAATTCACCCCTCCACTTT.

The chain combines TRBV6-1 with TRBJ2-2, with D hard to call. Germline-derived CDR1 and CDR2 are MNHNS and SASEGT. The germline V and J ends were trimmed by 1 base and 7 bases, with 10 bases remaining between them. The CDR3 is 14 amino acids. The CDR3 loop is CASSEVESGGELFF. DNA for the CDR3: TGTGCCAGCAGTGAAGTTGAGTCCGGCGGGGAGCTGTTTTTT.

The table lists this clone with a few counts. The rearrangement joins TRBV2 to TRBJ1-5, with 9 bases that match TRBD1. With 4 bases clipped from V and 6 bases from J, the junction kept 7 bases outside the gene matches. The germline gives CDR1 SNHLY, CDR2 FYNNEI. The CDR3 extends over 15 amino acids. The CDR3 sequence is CASSGTQGASQPQHF. DNA for the CDR3: TGTGCCAGCAGTGGAACACAGGGGGCGAGTCAGCCCCAGCATTTT.

The chain employs TRBV11-2 and TRBJ2-7; weak D call: TRBD2 (6 bases). CDR3 length equals 14 residues. Per the germline V gene, CDR1 is SGHAT and CDR2 is FQNNGV. V lost 5 bases and J 2 bases, leaving 13 bases between the germline ends. This CDR3 reads CASSPVGGAYEQYF. Written as DNA, the CDR3 is TGTGCCAGCAGCCCTGTGGGGGGAGCCTACGAGCAGTACTTC.

The gene calls are TRBV5-1 and TRBJ1-4; 8 bases line up with TRBD1. The CDR3 covers 14 residues. J was trimmed by 10 bases and V by 8 bases; bases with no gene match: 13. Germline CDR1 SGHRS, CDR2 YFSETQ. CDR3 sequence: CASSLDRGGGKLFF. The DNA for the CDR3 is TGCGCCAGTTCGCTCGACAGGGGAGGAGGAAAACTGTTTTTT. Combining the CDR3 with reference TRBV5-1 and TRBJ1-4 gives the whole variable domain KAGVTQTPRYLIKTRGQQVTLSCSPISGHRSVSWYQQTPGQGLQFLFEYFSETQRNKGNFPGRFSGRQFSNSRSEMNVSTLELGDSALYLCASSLDRGGGKLFFGSGTQLSVL.

The chain carries TRBV5-1 and TRBJ1-1; 7 nucleotides line up with TRBD1. Trimming at V came to 8 bases and at J to 7 bases, leaving 8 bases not matched to a gene. The germline V gene encodes CDR1 SGHRS and CDR2 YFSETQ. CDR3 length: 12 residues. The chain's CDR3 is CASKRGPFEAFF. In DNA form, the CDR3 reads TGCGCCAGTAAAAGGGGGCCATTTGAAGCTTTCTTT. Full variable domain (remainder filled in from reference TRBV5-1 and TRBJ1-1): KAGVTQTPRYLIKTRGQQVTLSCSPISGHRSVSWYQQTPGQGLQFLFEYFSETQRNKGNFPGRFSGRQFSNSRSEMNVSTLELGDSALYLCASKRGPFEAFFGQGTRLTVV.

This rearrangement joins TRBV12-3 or TRBV12-4 to TRBJ2-2; D is unresolved. The CDR3 contains 13 residues. The ends were cut back, 3 bases at V and 5 bases at J, with 7 bases in the middle. Here the CDR3 DNA reads TGTGCCAGCAGTTTCGGGTGGACCGGGGAGCTGTTTTTT. Amino acid sequence: CASSFGWTGELFF.

This chain uses TRBV30 with TRBJ1-1; a weak D match, TRBD1 (6 bases). The V and J ends lost 4 bases and 7 bases respectively, with 13 bases between them. CDR3 size: 12 residues. Germline CDR1 GTSNPN, CDR2 SVGIG (reference sequence). The CDR3 is CAWTPTGIEAFF. CDR3 nucleotide sequence: TGTGCCTGGACTCCTACAGGGATTGAAGCTTTCTTT.

CDR3 loop: CASSQGSLAGNTGELFF. Written as DNA, the CDR3 is TGTGCCAGCAGCCAAGGTTCACTAGCGGGGAACACCGGGGAGCTGTTTTTT. The chain recombines TRBV3-1 (or the pseudogene TRBV3-2) with TRBJ2-2, with 9 bases lining up with TRBD2. The V gene end was trimmed by 1 base and the J gene end by 1 base; junction bases not matched to a gene: 4. Germline V gene sequence: CDR1 LGHDT, CDR2 YNNKEL (reference sequence). The CDR3 is made up of 17 amino acids.

This clone has only a few counts. The gene calls are TRBV28 and TRBJ2-7; D call uncertain. The CDR3 totals 12 residues. The germline V and J ends were trimmed by 2 bases and 4 bases, with 6 bases remaining between them. Germline V gives CDR1 MDHEN, CDR2 SYDVKM. CDR3 loop: CASSLLLYEQYF. CDR3 in DNA: TGTGCCAGCAGTTTACTTCTTTACGAGCAGTACTTC.

This clone showed up just once. The chain combines TRBV11-3 with TRBJ1-1, with D unclear. The germline gives CDR1 SGHNT, CDR2 YENEEA. This CDR3 is 15 amino acids long. The V end was cut by 1 base, the J end by 0 bases, with 9 bases between. The CDR3 DNA follows: TGTGCCAGCAGCTTAGGAGACACCCTGAACACTGAAGCTTTCTTT. Translating gives CASSLGDTLNTEAFF.

V usage is TRBV4-2 and J usage is TRBJ2-3; D is possibly TRBD2 (6 bases). Germline V gives CDR1 LGHNA, CDR2 YNFKEQ. V was cut by 0 bases and J by 2 bases, with 12 bases left in between. The length of the CDR3 is 16 residues. CDR3 sequence: CASSQEDSGFTDTQYF. CDR3 sequence (DNA): TGTGCCAGCAGCCAAGAGGATAGCGGATTCACAGATACGCAGTATTTT.

The V call is TRBV28, the J call TRBJ1-5; D remains unclear. Germline V gene sequence: CDR1 MDHEN, CDR2 SYDVKM. With 4 bases removed from V and 4 bases from J, the gap between germline ends came to 14 bases. The CDR3 totals 15 residues. The CDR3 nucleotides are TGTGCCAGCAGTTGGACTGGACGGACTAATCAGCCCCAGCATTTT. As protein: CASSWTGRTNQPQHF.

This rearrangement joins TRBV19 to TRBJ1-1; 9 positions match TRBD1. Trimming at V came to 4 bases and at J to 1 base, leaving 7 bases not matched to a gene. CDR3 size: 16 residues. Germline V gene sequence: CDR1 LNHDA, CDR2 SQIVND (reference sequence). This CDR3 reads CASSKRLTGGNTEAFF. The CDR3 bases are TGTGCCAGTAGTAAACGGTTGACAGGGGGGAACACTGAAGCTTTCTTT.

V gene TRBV19 combines with J gene TRBJ2-2; D is perhaps TRBD1 (6 bases). The CDR3 totals 15 residues. Germline V gene lookup returns CDR1 LNHDA and CDR2 SQIVND (reference sequence). Trimming pared 0 bases from V and 4 bases from J, leaving 9 bases between. CDR3: CASSIDTGPTGELFF. The CDR3 DNA follows: TGTGCCAGTAGTATAGATACAGGGCCCACCGGGGAGCTGTTTTTT. Full variable domain (outside the CDR3, taken from reference TRBV19 and TRBJ2-2): DGGITQSPKYLFRKEGQNVTLSCEQNLNHDAMYWYRQDPGQGLRLIYYSQIVNDFQKGDIAEGYSVSREKKESFPLTVTSAQKNPTAFYLCASSIDTGPTGELFFGEGSRLTVL.